What follows is one T cell receptor beta chain and its context. What it recognizes is unknown. The method was immunoSEQ multiplex PCR; TCRdb's version includes in-frame clones alone and lacks a portion of them. The data contain 15,000 to 20,000 clones, about 80% of them singletons. V dropped 4 bases and J dropped 1 base, with 14 bases sitting between them. The CDR3 runs 16 residues. Per germline, CDR1 LNHDA and CDR2 SQIVND (reference sequence). This sample was taken from a study of pediatric ulcerative colitis. Broader study findings: Two rectal clonotypes were found only in ulcerative colitis patients, all of them.

The rectum was sampled with one to two pinch biopsies at colonoscopy. The source material was gut tissue. The chain uses TRBV19 and TRBJ2-1; D is perhaps TRBD2 (6 bases). The clonotype originates from a boy younger than 18 who was a control in a study of pediatric ulcerative colitis. The CDR3 here is CASSTGMGLSYNEQFF. DNA of the CDR3: TGTGCCAGTAGTACAGGAATGGGACTTTCCTACAATGAGCAGTTCTTC. Full variable domain (outside the CDR3, taken from reference TRBV19 and TRBJ2-1): DGGITQSPKYLFRKEGQNVTLSCEQNLNHDAMYWYRQDPGQGLRLIYYSQIVNDFQKGDIAEGYSVSREKKESFPLTVTSAQKNPTAFYLCASSTGMGLSYNEQFFGPGTRLTVL.